These T cell receptor beta chains were read from a single sample in a study of long-term antiretroviral therapy in people with HIV. Libraries were prepared by immunoSEQ multiplex PCR; TCRdb keeps only in-frame clonotypes and omits some of them. The profile shows around 19,000 clones, approximately 82% of them singletons. Sequencing used unsorted PBMCs, obtained 0.3 years before starting antiretroviral therapy. These receptors were obtained from a man in his fifties with HIV. CDR3s include the opening cysteine and the closing phenylalanine or tryptophan. Fields, in order: D gene, J gene, clone size, V gene, CDR3 DNA, CDR3 protein. The D gene is left open where the match is weak. Rows give clone size only sometimes, using once, few, many, or a class for an expanded clone.

d_call: TRBD1
j_call: TRBJ1-5
clone_size: NA
v_call: TRBV30
cdr3_nt: TGTGCCTGGAGCGGGACAGCCCTGGCCAGTCAGCCCCAGCATTTT
cdr3_aa: CAWSGTALASQPQHF

d_call: TRBD1
j_call: TRBJ1-2
clone_size: NA
v_call: TRBV9
cdr3_nt: TGTGCCAGCAGCAGCCGACAGGGTAGTTACACCTTC
cdr3_aa: CASSSRQGSYTF

d_call: NA
j_call: TRBJ2-5
clone_size: NA
v_call: TRBV6-6
cdr3_nt: TGTGCCAGCAGTTACTCGACCCCCTCAGAGACCCAGTACTTC
cdr3_aa: CASSYSTPSETQYF

d_call: TRBD1
j_call: TRBJ2-3
clone_size: NA
v_call: TRBV4-3
cdr3_nt: TGCGCCAGCAGCCAAGATAGAGGACAGGGGTCAGATACGCAGTATTTT
cdr3_aa: CASSQDRGQGSDTQYF

d_call: TRBD1
j_call: TRBJ2-1
clone_size: NA
v_call: TRBV11-3
cdr3_nt: TGTGCCAGCAGCTTAAGGACAGGGTCTCGGAATGAGCAGTTCTTC
cdr3_aa: CASSLRTGSRNEQFF

d_call: NA
j_call: TRBJ1-2
clone_size: few
v_call: TRBV15
cdr3_nt: TGTGCCACCAGCACCTTTGTAACGCCGGGGGTCTATGGCTACACCTTC
cdr3_aa: CATSTFVTPGVYGYTF

d_call: NA
j_call: TRBJ1-1
clone_size: NA
v_call: TRBV19
cdr3_nt: TGTGCCAGTAGTGGGGGGATACGACACACTGAAGCTTTCTTT
cdr3_aa: CASSGGIRHTEAFF

d_call: NA
j_call: TRBJ1-2
clone_size: large
v_call: TRBV7-9
cdr3_nt: TGTGCCAGCAGCCTGGAGGTAGGGCCGAAAAACTATGGCTACACCTTC
cdr3_aa: CASSLEVGPKNYGYTF

d_call: TRBD1
j_call: TRBJ1-1
clone_size: NA
v_call: TRBV19
cdr3_nt: TGTGCCAGTCGGGACAGCATGAACACTGAAGCTTTCTTT
cdr3_aa: CASRDSMNTEAFF

d_call: TRBD1
j_call: TRBJ1-2
clone_size: NA
v_call: TRBV2
cdr3_nt: TGTGCCAGCAGGGGGACAGGGACCTATGGCTACACCTTC
cdr3_aa: CASRGTGTYGYTF

d_call: NA
j_call: TRBJ1-2
clone_size: NA
v_call: TRBV6-5
cdr3_nt: TGTGCCAGCAGTTACTCGTTCCGGACGGACTATGGCTACACCTTC
cdr3_aa: CASSYSFRTDYGYTF

d_call: NA
j_call: TRBJ2-2
clone_size: once
v_call: TRBV30
cdr3_nt: TGTGCCTGGACGAGGCCCAGGGACACCGGGGAGCTGTTTTTT
cdr3_aa: CAWTRPRDTGELFF

d_call: NA
j_call: TRBJ2-7
clone_size: NA
v_call: TRBV6-5
cdr3_nt: TGTGCCAGCAAACGGGGCCGGAACTACGAGCAGTACTTC
cdr3_aa: CASKRGRNYEQYF

d_call: NA
j_call: TRBJ2-7
clone_size: NA
v_call: TRBV14
cdr3_nt: TGTGCCAGCAGCCGTGTCAACTACGAGCAGTACTTC
cdr3_aa: CASSRVNYEQYF

d_call: TRBD1
j_call: TRBJ2-7
clone_size: NA
v_call: TRBV27
cdr3_nt: TGTGCCAGCAGCCGGGGATTGGACAGGGGGGCTTACTACGAGCAGTACTTC
cdr3_aa: CASSRGLDRGAYYEQYF

d_call: TRBD2
j_call: TRBJ2-5
clone_size: NA
v_call: TRBV25-1
cdr3_nt: TGTGCCAGCAGTGACCGGGACTACAAAGAGACCCAGTACTTC
cdr3_aa: CASSDRDYKETQYF

d_call: NA
j_call: TRBJ1-1
clone_size: NA
v_call: TRBV13
cdr3_nt: TGTGCCAGCAGCTTCTGGGCCAGGAACACTGAAGCTTTCTTT
cdr3_aa: CASSFWARNTEAFF

d_call: NA
j_call: TRBJ1-2
clone_size: NA
v_call: TRBV4-1
cdr3_nt: TGCGCCAGCAGCCAAGGCATGGGACTCTACTATGGCTACACCTTC
cdr3_aa: CASSQGMGLYYGYTF

d_call: TRBD2
j_call: TRBJ2-3
clone_size: NA
v_call: TRBV15
cdr3_nt: TGTGCCACCAGCAGAAACACGGGGGGAACAGATACGCAGTATTTT
cdr3_aa: CATSRNTGGTDTQYF

d_call: NA
j_call: TRBJ2-1
clone_size: NA
v_call: TRBV7-9
cdr3_nt: TGTGCCAGCAGCTTAGGGTACAATGAGCAGTTCTTC
cdr3_aa: CASSLGYNEQFF

d_call: TRBD1
j_call: TRBJ1-2
clone_size: NA
v_call: TRBV27
cdr3_nt: TGTGCCAGCAGAGGCCCAGGGGGTTATATCTATGGCTACACCTTC
cdr3_aa: CASRGPGGYIYGYTF

d_call: TRBD1
j_call: TRBJ1-2
clone_size: NA
v_call: TRBV6-5
cdr3_nt: TGTGCCAGCAGTCGACAGGGGTTCCGCTATGGCTACACCTTC
cdr3_aa: CASSRQGFRYGYTF

d_call: TRBD2
j_call: TRBJ2-7
clone_size: few
v_call: TRBV7-8
cdr3_nt: TGTGCCAGCAGCTTAGGTAGCGGGAGGCCTAGCAGCTCCTACGAGCAGTACTTC
cdr3_aa: CASSLGSGRPSSSYEQYF

d_call: NA
j_call: TRBJ2-2
clone_size: once
v_call: TRBV5-4
cdr3_nt: TGTGCCAGCAGCTTAGTTCCTGGAAACGGAGGCACCGGGGAGCTGTTTTTT
cdr3_aa: CASSLVPGNGGTGELFF

d_call: NA
j_call: TRBJ1-4
clone_size: NA
v_call: TRBV7-2
cdr3_nt: TGTGCCAGCAGCTTAGGAGGCCAGGTGTTTTTT
cdr3_aa: CASSLGGQVFF

d_call: NA
j_call: TRBJ2-2
clone_size: NA
v_call: TRBV7-8
cdr3_nt: TGTGCCAGCACCACCGAAGGGTGGTCCGGGGAGCTGTTTTTT
cdr3_aa: CASTTEGWSGELFF

d_call: NA
j_call: TRBJ1-2
clone_size: NA
v_call: TRBV29-1
cdr3_nt: TGCAGCGTTGACAGGGCCCCCCCCCTCTTC
cdr3_aa: CSVDRAPPLF

d_call: NA
j_call: TRBJ1-3
clone_size: large
v_call: TRBV28
cdr3_nt: TGTGCCAGCAGTTTAGTTACCACCGGAAACACCATATATTTT
cdr3_aa: CASSLVTTGNTIYF

d_call: NA
j_call: TRBJ1-1
clone_size: NA
v_call: TRBV18
cdr3_nt: TGTGCCAGCTCACCATCCGGGAACACTGAAGCTTTCTTT
cdr3_aa: CASSPSGNTEAFF

d_call: NA
j_call: TRBJ1-4
clone_size: NA
v_call: TRBV6-5
cdr3_nt: TGTGCCAGCAGTTACGTGTCTAATGAAAAACTGTTTTTT
cdr3_aa: CASSYVSNEKLFF

d_call: TRBD1
j_call: TRBJ1-1
clone_size: NA
v_call: TRBV5-1
cdr3_nt: TGCGCCAGCAGCTTGGGACAGGGGGGCACCACTGAAGCTTTCTTT
cdr3_aa: CASSLGQGGTTEAFF

d_call: NA
j_call: TRBJ2-7
clone_size: NA
v_call: TRBV7-2
cdr3_nt: TGTGCCAGCAGCTTAGCGGGGGCGCCTGGGGAGCAGTACTTC
cdr3_aa: CASSLAGAPGEQYF

d_call: NA
j_call: TRBJ2-7
clone_size: NA
v_call: TRBV4-3
cdr3_nt: TGCGCCAGCAGCCAAGGACACCGGATTTACTACGAGCAGTACTTC
cdr3_aa: CASSQGHRIYYEQYF

d_call: NA
j_call: TRBJ2-1
clone_size: NA
v_call: TRBV12-5
cdr3_nt: TGTGCTAGTGGTTTGGTACCCAGGGTCACGAATGAGCAGTTCTTC
cdr3_aa: CASGLVPRVTNEQFF

d_call: TRBD2
j_call: TRBJ2-5
clone_size: NA
v_call: TRBV7-9
cdr3_nt: TGTGCCAGCAGCCGGGGGGGGAGGGAGACCCAGTACTTC
cdr3_aa: CASSRGGRETQYF

d_call: TRBD2
j_call: TRBJ2-7
clone_size: NA
v_call: TRBV5-1
cdr3_nt: TGCGCCAGCAGCTTGTGGGTGACTAGCGTGTACGAGCAGTACTTC
cdr3_aa: CASSLWVTSVYEQYF

d_call: TRBD1
j_call: TRBJ1-1
clone_size: NA
v_call: TRBV27
cdr3_nt: TGTGCCAGCAGTTTGGGACAGGGGGCTGGAGGAGCTTTCTTT
cdr3_aa: CASSLGQGAGGAFF

d_call: NA
j_call: TRBJ1-6
clone_size: few
v_call: TRBV27
cdr3_nt: TGTGCCAGCAGTTTAGGGTGGAGTAATTCACCCCTCCACTTT
cdr3_aa: CASSLGWSNSPLHF

d_call: NA
j_call: TRBJ2-6
clone_size: NA
v_call: TRBV29-1
cdr3_nt: TGCAGCGTAGCCGAGGTGGTGGGGGCCAACGTCCTGACTTTC
cdr3_aa: CSVAEVVGANVLTF

d_call: NA
j_call: TRBJ2-6
clone_size: NA
v_call: TRBV11-3
cdr3_nt: TGTGCCAGCAGCCCTTCTCGCTGGGACACGGAAAGGTCAGCCAACGTCCTGACTTTC
cdr3_aa: CASSPSRWDTERSANVLTF

d_call: TRBD2
j_call: TRBJ2-3
clone_size: once
v_call: TRBV7-9
cdr3_nt: TGTGCCAGCAGCCTTCCGCTAGCGGGAGGGAGCACAGATACGCAGTATTTT
cdr3_aa: CASSLPLAGGSTDTQYF

d_call: TRBD2
j_call: TRBJ2-1
clone_size: NA
v_call: TRBV4-3
cdr3_nt: TGCGCCAGCAGCCCTTCCTTAGCGGGAGCTCCCTCCAATGAGCAGTTCTTC
cdr3_aa: CASSPSLAGAPSNEQFF

d_call: NA
j_call: TRBJ2-7
clone_size: NA
v_call: TRBV27
cdr3_nt: TGTGCCAGCAGACGCGGGGTCTTCTCGGGGGAGCAGTACTTC
cdr3_aa: CASRRGVFSGEQYF

d_call: NA
j_call: TRBJ1-2
clone_size: NA
v_call: TRBV14
cdr3_nt: TGTGCCAGCAGCGCCGGGGCTTCCTCTGGCTACACCTTC
cdr3_aa: CASSAGASSGYTF

d_call: NA
j_call: TRBJ2-1
clone_size: NA
v_call: TRBV2
cdr3_nt: TGTGCCAGCAGTGGAAGATACAATGAGCAGTTCTTC
cdr3_aa: CASSGRYNEQFF

d_call: NA
j_call: TRBJ2-3
clone_size: NA
v_call: TRBV28
cdr3_nt: TGTGCCAGCAGTTCCTACAGGGTACCAGATACGCAGTATTTT
cdr3_aa: CASSSYRVPDTQYF

d_call: NA
j_call: TRBJ2-7
clone_size: NA
v_call: TRBV15
cdr3_nt: TGTGCCACCAGCAGAGATAGGACACCGGAGTACTTC
cdr3_aa: CATSRDRTPEYF

d_call: TRBD1
j_call: TRBJ1-2
clone_size: NA
v_call: TRBV29-1
cdr3_nt: TGCAGCGTTGCTGGACAGGGGACCCTTTTAAGGGGCTACACCTTC
cdr3_aa: CSVAGQGTLLRGYTF

d_call: TRBD2
j_call: TRBJ2-3
clone_size: NA
v_call: TRBV28
cdr3_nt: TGTGCCACAATAAGCGGGGGGGGCAGTCAAGATACGCAGTATTTT
cdr3_aa: CATISGGGSQDTQYF

d_call: NA
j_call: TRBJ1-1
clone_size: NA
v_call: TRBV7-3
cdr3_nt: TGTGCCAGCAGCTTAGGTGGGGGGAATGAAGCTTTCTTT
cdr3_aa: CASSLGGGNEAFF

d_call: NA
j_call: TRBJ1-1
clone_size: NA
v_call: TRBV4-3
cdr3_nt: TGCGCCAGCAGCCAGGGATGGGGGGGGAACACTGAAGCTTTCTTT
cdr3_aa: CASSQGWGGNTEAFF

d_call: NA
j_call: TRBJ2-3
clone_size: NA
v_call: TRBV28
cdr3_nt: TGTGCCAGCAGTTTGGGCGATACGCAGTATTTT
cdr3_aa: CASSLGDTQYF

d_call: NA
j_call: TRBJ2-7
clone_size: NA
v_call: TRBV28
cdr3_nt: TGTGCCAGCAGTTTAAGGTGGCAGGGAAACGAGCAGTACTTC
cdr3_aa: CASSLRWQGNEQYF